What follows describes a single T cell receptor (beta chain). Trimming cost V 6 bases and J 5 bases; bases outside gene matches: 4. The CDR3 totals 13 residues. CDR1 is MNHNS, CDR2 SASEGT, per germline. The source of the sample is a study of shared clonotypes between healthy human individuals. Some clones are missing from TCRdb's copy, which holds only in-frame ones; the method was immunoSEQ multiplex PCR. The sample contains around 1,100,000 clones, roughly 80% of which appear only once. The receptor was derived from a man between 18 and 29 years old in good health. Some clones in this sample may be carry-over from other donors' samples. The V and J genes are TRBV6-1 and TRBJ1-2; 9 positions match TRBD1. The sequenced material came from memory CD4+ T cells from PBMCs. The subset is: CD45RA-negative fraction. Here the CDR3 reads CASRRTGDYGYTF. The CDR3 region has the DNA TGTGCCAGCAGGCGGACAGGGGATTATGGCTACACCTTC.